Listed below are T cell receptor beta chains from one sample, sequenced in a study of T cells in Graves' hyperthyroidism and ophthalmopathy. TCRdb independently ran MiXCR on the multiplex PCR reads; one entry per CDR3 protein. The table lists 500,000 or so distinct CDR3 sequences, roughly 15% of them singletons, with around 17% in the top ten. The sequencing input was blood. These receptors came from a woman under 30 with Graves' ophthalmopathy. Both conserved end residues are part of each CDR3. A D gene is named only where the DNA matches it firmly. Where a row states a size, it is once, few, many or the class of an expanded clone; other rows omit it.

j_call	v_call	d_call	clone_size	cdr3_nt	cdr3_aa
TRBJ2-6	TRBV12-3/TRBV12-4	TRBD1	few	TGTGCCAGCAGTCCCGGGACAGGGATAGGTGGGGCCAACGTCCTGACTTTC	CASSPGTGIGGANVLTF
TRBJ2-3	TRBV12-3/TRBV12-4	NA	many	TGTGCCATCGCGGCTATGGCGGGAGATACGCAGTATTTT	CAIAAMAGDTQYF
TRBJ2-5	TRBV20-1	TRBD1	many	TGCAGTGCTAGAGTAGGACAGGGAGAGACCCAGTACTTC	CSARVGQGETQYF
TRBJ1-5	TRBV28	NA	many	TGTGCCAGCAGTTTATGGGGGGGCCGCAACCTTAGCAATCAGCCCCAGCATTTT	CASSLWGGRNLSNQPQHF
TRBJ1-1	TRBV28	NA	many	TGTGCCAGCAGTTTAGAGACAGAGAACACTGAAGCTTTCTTT	CASSLETENTEAFF
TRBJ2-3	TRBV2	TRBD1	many	TGTGCCAGCAGAAAGGAACAGGGGGATACGCAGTATTTT	CASRKEQGDTQYF
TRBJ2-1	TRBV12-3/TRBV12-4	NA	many	TGTGCCAGCAGTTTGAACATCGGGGGAAATGAGCAGTTCTTC	CASSLNIGGNEQFF
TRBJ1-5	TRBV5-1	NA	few	TGCGCCAGCAGCGAGGACAGCCCAATCTACCAGCCCCAGCATTTT	CASSEDSPIYQPQHF
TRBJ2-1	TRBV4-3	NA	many	TGCGCCAGCAGCCAAGATGGAAGGAATGAGCAGTTCTTC	CASSQDGRNEQFF
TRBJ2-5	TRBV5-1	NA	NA	TGCGCCAGCAGCCAGACGGGACACGTTGCTAAAGAGACCCAGTACTTC	CASSQTGHVAKETQYF
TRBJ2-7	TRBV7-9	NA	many	TGTGCCAGCAGCTTAGTTGGAAACGGCGAGCAGTACTTC	CASSLVGNGEQYF
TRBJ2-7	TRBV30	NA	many	TGTGCCTGGAGTCTGGCGGCAGGGGTCTCGGGGAAGCAGTACTTC	CAWSLAAGVSGKQYF
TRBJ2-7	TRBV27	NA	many	TGTGCCAGCAGACGCGGGCAGGGACCCCTGTACGAGCAGTACTTC	CASRRGQGPLYEQYF